These 21 T cell receptor beta chains were sequenced from one sample in a study of CD8 T cells in ankylosing spondylitis. Each CDR3 protein is one row after TCRdb ran MiXCR on the 5' RACE reads. There are 200,000 to 300,000 distinct CDR3 sequences in the sample; around 25% occur only once, and 0.61% lies in the top ten. Sequenced input: blood, either unsorted or a sorted T cell fraction (not recorded which). The receptors stem from a male donor with ankylosing spondylitis or in good health (not recorded which).

This clonotype was counted at least ten times. The chain couples TRBV20-1 to TRBJ1-2; D is undetermined. The CDR3 extends over 11 amino acids. V was trimmed by 5 bases and J by 4 bases, leaving 8 bases between them. Germline-derived CDR1 and CDR2 are DFQATT and SNEGSKA (reference sequence). CDR3 protein: CSASNSYGYTF. Here the CDR3 DNA reads TGCAGTGCTTCCAACAGCTATGGCTACACCTTC.

This clonotype has ten or more counts. This chain uses TRBV12-3 or TRBV12-4 with TRBJ1-4; 9 bases map to TRBD1. Unmatched junction bases numbered 5, after V lost 5 bases and J lost 7 bases. The CDR3 totals 14 residues. The CDR3 bases are TGTGCCAGCAGTGGTGGGACAGGGACTGAAAAACTGTTTTTT. Its translation: CASSGGTGTEKLFF.

V is TRBV20-1 and J is TRBJ1-2; 9 positions match TRBD1. V shed 0 bases and J 4 bases; nucleotides not matched to a gene: 3. The CDR3 has 14 amino acids. Germline V gene data show CDR1 as DFQATT and CDR2 as SNEGSKA (reference sequence). The CDR3 is CSARDEDRGYGYTF. As DNA, the CDR3 is TGCAGTGCTAGAGATGAGGACAGGGGCTATGGCTACACCTTC.

This clonotype was recorded many times. This chain uses TRBV12-3 or TRBV12-4 with TRBJ2-3, with TRBD2 as a possible D gene (6 bases). This CDR3 is 13 amino acids long. Trimming left V 5 bases short and J 2 bases short, with 8 bases between. CDR3 nucleotide sequence: TGTGCCAGCAGTGGGACTTTCACAGATACGCAGTATTTT. This translates into CASSGTFTDTQYF.

The rearrangement uses TRBV20-1 and TRBJ1-1; tentatively, D is TRBD1 (6 bases). Germline-derived CDR1 and CDR2 are DFQATT and SNEGSKA (reference sequence). This CDR3 spans 14 amino acids. The CDR3 is CRGTQGLMNTEAFF. CDR3 nucleotides: TGCAGGGGGACACAGGGTTTGATGAACACTGAAGCTTTCTTT.

V gene TRBV4-1 combines with J gene TRBJ2-2, with 8 bases aligning to TRBD1. This CDR3 spans 17 amino acids. The J segment lost 0 bases and the V segment lost 2 bases, leaving 5 bases of the junction unmatched. Germline CDR1 reads MGHRA; CDR2 reads YSYEKL. Here the CDR3 reads CASSQRQGYSNTGELFF. The DNA of the CDR3 is TGCGCCAGCAGCCAAAGACAGGGGTATTCGAACACCGGGGAGCTGTTTTTT.

This clonotype was recorded at least ten times. The gene calls are TRBV12-3 or TRBV12-4 and TRBJ2-7; no reliable D call. The CDR3 has 14 residues. With 2 bases removed from V and 1 base from J, the gap between germline ends came to 9 bases. Written as DNA, the CDR3 is TGTGCCAGCAGTTTATCGCGGCGATCCTACGAGCAGTACTTC. Its translation is CASSLSRRSYEQYF.

This clonotype has just a few counts. V gene TRBV20-1 combines with J gene TRBJ2-7; D call uncertain. Germline CDR1 reads DFQATT; CDR2 reads SNEGSKA (reference sequence). The CDR3 length is 11 residues. This CDR3 reads CSPGRRYEQYF. CDR3 nucleotides: TGCAGCCCGGGCCGGAGATACGAGCAGTACTTC.

This clonotype was found many times. The chain joins TRBV20-1 to TRBJ2-7; 9 nucleotides line up with TRBD2. CDR3 size: 13 residues. The V segment lost 6 bases and the J segment 2 bases; nucleotides outside the gene matches: 5. Germline V gene lookup returns CDR1 DFQATT and CDR2 SNEGSKA (reference sequence). The CDR3 is CSAHGTSPYEQYF. Here the CDR3 DNA reads TGCAGTGCCCATGGGACTAGCCCCTACGAGCAGTACTTC.

This clonotype was detected many times. The J gene is TRBJ1-6, the V gene TRBV6-5; D is ambiguous. The length of the CDR3 is 13 residues. Germline V CDR1 and CDR2: MNHEY, SVGAGI. V was pared by 4 bases and J by 7 bases, with 8 bases between. The CDR3, as DNA: TGTGCCAGCAGTTCACAGCAGAATTCACCCCTCCACTTT. Translating it yields CASSSQQNSPLHF.

This clonotype came up many times. The chain uses TRBV6-1 and TRBJ1-6; 12 bases map to TRBD1. Germline V gene lookup returns CDR1 MNHNS and CDR2 SASEGT. The CDR3 contains 15 residues. Trimming at V came to 6 bases and at J to 8 bases, leaving 5 bases not matched to a gene. The CDR3 DNA follows: TGTGCCAGCAGAGGGACAGGGGGCACGGATTCACCCCTCCACTTT. Translation: CASRGTGGTDSPLHF.

This clonotype was seen many times. This chain connects TRBV12-3 or TRBV12-4 to TRBJ2-3; 8 positions agree with TRBD2. V lost 6 bases to trimming and J lost 14 bases; unmatched junction nucleotides: 10. This CDR3 has 12 residues. CDR3 region: CASSQLAGSRYF. The DNA of the CDR3 is TGTGCCAGCAGCCAATTAGCGGGGTCTAGGTATTTT.

The chain combines TRBV5-1 with TRBJ2-1; D unresolved. Germline V gene sequence: CDR1 SGHRS, CDR2 YFSETQ. Trimming shortened V by 1 base and J by 2 bases, and 10 bases separated the two germline ends. The CDR3 consists of 15 residues. In DNA, the CDR3 is TGCGCCAGCAGCTTGACAGCTAATACCTACAATGAGCAGTTCTTC. It yields the protein CASSLTANTYNEQFF.

This clonotype was seen many times. The rearrangement joins TRBV5-4 to TRBJ2-5; TRBD1 aligns across 10 bases. The V gene end was trimmed by 4 bases and the J gene end by 3 bases; junction bases not matched to a gene: 9. The germline CDR1 and CDR2 sequences are SGHNT and YYREEE (reference sequence). The CDR3 extends over 16 amino acids. CDR3 in amino acids: CASSPLRQGAEETQYF. The CDR3 coding sequence is TGTGCCAGCAGCCCCCTTCGACAGGGGGCTGAAGAGACCCAGTACTTC.

This clonotype was found many times. This sequence joins TRBV11-2 and TRBJ2-2; D gene ambiguous. CDR1 and CDR2 from the germline V gene are SGHAT and FQNNGV. This CDR3 spans 14 amino acids. V lost 5 bases and J 4 bases, leaving 11 bases between the germline ends. DNA of the CDR3: TGTGCCAGCAGCAATGTCCGGAGCACCGGGGAGCTGTTTTTT. Its protein product is CASSNVRSTGELFF.

This clonotype came up a few times. This chain connects TRBV12-3 or TRBV12-4 to TRBJ1-6; 9 bases match TRBD1. The V gene end was trimmed by 2 bases and the J gene end by 9 bases; junction bases not matched to a gene: 5. The CDR3 loop spans 15 amino acids. Here the CDR3 DNA reads TGTGCCAGCAGTTTACCCGACAGGGGGGGTTCACCCCTCCACTTT. Translation gives CASSLPDRGGSPLHF.

This clonotype was seen ten or more times. The rearrangement uses TRBV6-1 and TRBJ2-7, with D possibly matching TRBD2 (6 bases). The CDR3 has 13 residues. Per germline, CDR1 MNHNS and CDR2 SASEGT. V was clipped by 5 bases and J by 7 bases, with 15 bases between them. The CDR3 DNA reads as TGTGCCAGCAGTCCTCCGCCGGGAGCAGAGCAGTACTTC. The encoded protein is CASSPPPGAEQYF.

The rearrangement uses TRBV19 and TRBJ2-3; D unclear. V was trimmed by 7 bases and J by 0 bases, leaving 14 bases between them. Germline CDR1 and CDR2: LNHDA and SQIVND (reference sequence). The CDR3 sequence is 15 residues long. The CDR3 nucleotides read TGTGCCAGTAAAGACACATCTACTAGCACAGATACGCAGTATTTT. Translated, it gives CASKDTSTSTDTQYF.

This chain links TRBV12-3 or TRBV12-4 with TRBJ2-1; 7 positions agree with TRBD1. V shed 5 bases and J 7 bases; nucleotides not matched to a gene: 8. CDR3 length: 14 amino acids. CDR3 sequence: CASSARDRSNEQFF. The CDR3 DNA follows: TGTGCCAGCAGTGCCCGGGACAGATCTAATGAGCAGTTCTTC.

This clonotype has ten or more counts. The V gene is TRBV4-1, the J gene TRBJ2-7; D uncertain. The germline CDR1 and CDR2 sequences are MGHRA and YSYEKL. With 1 base removed from V and 4 bases from J, the gap between germline ends came to 14 bases. CDR3 length equals 15 residues. This chain's CDR3 is CASSQGPGTVYEQYF. CDR3 in DNA: TGCGCCAGCAGCCAAGGTCCAGGTACCGTTTACGAGCAGTACTTC.

The chain combines TRBV12-3 or TRBV12-4 with TRBJ2-5; 10 bases align to TRBD2. With 5 bases clipped from V and 2 bases from J, the junction kept 8 bases outside the gene matches. The CDR3 covers 16 residues. The CDR3 nucleotides are TGTGCCAGCAGTATAATTCTAGCGGGGGCTCAAGAGACCCAGTACTTC. Its protein product is CASSIILAGAQETQYF.